Listed below are T cell receptor beta chains from one sample, sequenced in a study of blood T cell repertoires in COVID-19. Profiling relied on immunoSEQ multiplex PCR, and the TCRdb table lists in-frame clones only, not all of them. The sample holds almost 200,000 clones; 89% are singletons and the top ten take around 8%. The sample taken for sequencing was PBMCs or T cells enriched from blood (not recorded which). Every receptor here comes from a woman aged 18-29 years who had recovered from COVID-19. The conserved cysteine and the conserved F or W are not part of the CDR3 here.

v_gene | CDR3aa
TRBV29-1 | SVPGQGAYEQY
TRBV3-1/TRBV3-2 | ASSQGERGNTIY
TRBV5-1 | ASSPGQGGSQPQH
TRBV27 | ASRNRVMEKLF
TRBV19 | ASSIGQGVSNQPQH
TRBV5-1 | ASSLLRSGGTGELF
TRBV29-1 | SVVKETQY
TRBV7-2 | ASSYSGGAMDEQF
TRBV7-9 | ASSTPSGYQETQY
TRBV4-2 | ASSRGETSTDTQY
TRBV7-9 | ASSLYFNEQF
TRBV5-4 | ASSTRTALNTEAF